A selection of T cell receptor beta chains follows, all from one sample in a study of early T cells in non-severe SARS-CoV-2 infection. TCRdb recomputed calls from the 5' RACE reads with MiXCR, one row per CDR3 protein. The profile shows about 90,000 distinct CDR3 sequences, around 15% of them singletons. Sequenced material: whole blood. Receptors were obtained from an adult who was a healthcare worker with PCR-confirmed SARS-CoV-2 infection or an uninfected control (not recorded which). Each CDR3 is given with its conserved first and last residue. Each record gives: V gene, J gene, D gene, clone size, CDR3 DNA, CDR3 protein. A D gene is named only where the DNA matches it firmly. Some rows mark clone size as missing; the rest say once, few, many or name a class of expanded clone.

>TRBV5-1|TRBJ2-3|NA|NA
TGCGCCAGCAGCTTCACCGGGCAACGCACAGATACGCAGTATTTT
CASSFTGQRTDTQYF
>TRBV29-1|TRBJ2-5|NA|NA
TGCAGCGTTGTGGAGAGCGGGGAGACCCAGTACTTC
CSVVESGETQYF
>TRBV4-1|TRBJ1-3|NA|NA
TGCGCCAGCAGCCAAGCTATACATGCTGGAAACACCATATATTTT
CASSQAIHAGNTIYF
>TRBV30|TRBJ2-5|NA|many
TGTGCCTGGAAAGGAAATCGGGGGACCCAGTACTTC
CAWKGNRGTQYF
>TRBV2|TRBJ2-5|TRBD1|few
TGTGCCAGCGACGACAGGGTAGCGCAAGAGACCCAGTACTTC
CASDDRVAQETQYF
>TRBV3-1|TRBJ1-5|NA|few
TGTGCCAGCAGCCCCCAATGGGGTAGCAATCAGCCCCAGCATTTT
CASSPQWGSNQPQHF
>TRBV6-5|TRBJ2-1|TRBD2|many
TGTGCCAGCAGAATAGCGGGAACTTCTTACAATGAGCAGTTCTTC
CASRIAGTSYNEQFF
>TRBV7-9|TRBJ2-5|NA|NA
TGTGCCAGCAGTTCCACAGGGTTAGAGACCCAGTACTTC
CASSSTGLETQYF
>TRBV19|TRBJ1-1|NA|NA
TGTGCCACCACAATTGGGGCGAACACTGAAGCTTTCTTT
CATTIGANTEAFF
>TRBV5-6|TRBJ1-1|NA|few
TGTGCCAGCAGCTTTTGGACGGCCCTCGGAGCTTTCTTT
CASSFWTALGAFF
>TRBV10-3|TRBJ1-5|TRBD1|NA
TGTGCCATCAGCTCGGGACAGTCCATTCAGCCCCAGCATTTT
CAISSGQSIQPQHF
>TRBV12-3/TRBV12-4|TRBJ2-1|NA|NA
TGTGCCAGCGTTCAGTCGATCACGGCCGGAAAGCAGTTCTTC
CASVQSITAGKQFF
>TRBV5-4|TRBJ2-1|TRBD2|many
TGTGCCAGCAGTTCCGGGCTCGGGACTAGCAATGAGCAGTTCTTC
CASSSGLGTSNEQFF
>TRBV12-3/TRBV12-4|TRBJ2-1|NA|NA
TGTGCCAGCAGCCCCGGGCACCAGACGGGTAGAGATGAGCAGTTCTTC
CASSPGHQTGRDEQFF
>TRBV28|TRBJ2-1|TRBD2|NA
TGTGCCAGCACCTTGGGACTAGCGGGAGACAATGAGCAGTTCTTC
CASTLGLAGDNEQFF
>TRBV20-1|TRBJ1-1|NA|NA
TGCAGTGGAAGAGGGACTTGGGTGAACACTGAAGCTTTCTTT
CSGRGTWVNTEAFF
>TRBV7-9|TRBJ2-5|NA|many
TGTGCCAGCAGCCCCCGCTTTGCGACCCAAGAGACCCAGTACTTC
CASSPRFATQETQYF
>TRBV3-1|TRBJ2-3|NA|few
TGTGCCAGCAGCCCCCCTAGTGATACGCAGTATTTT
CASSPPSDTQYF
>TRBV6-5|TRBJ1-1|NA|NA
TGTGCCAGCAGTTACCAGGGATACACTGAAGCTTTCTTT
CASSYQGYTEAFF
>TRBV5-1|TRBJ2-2|TRBD1|few
TGCGCCAGCAGCTTCCCCACAGGGGAAGGAACCGGGGAGCTGTTTTTT
CASSFPTGEGTGELFF
>TRBV4-2|TRBJ2-1|TRBD2|NA
TGTGCCAGCAGCCCGTCGGAGCGGGAAGTCTACAATGAGCAGTTCTTC
CASSPSEREVYNEQFF
>TRBV12-3/TRBV12-4|TRBJ2-4|TRBD2|few
TGTGCCAGCAGTTTAGGTGAAGGGAGGGTAGCCAAAAACATTCAGTACTTC
CASSLGEGRVAKNIQYF
>TRBV20-1|TRBJ2-5|NA|NA
TGCAGTGCTATCAAGGGTTTAGGGACCCAGTACTTC
CSAIKGLGTQYF
>TRBV18|TRBJ2-1|TRBD2|NA
TGTGTCAGCTCACCATGGGCGGGAGAGGGGAATGAGCAGTTCTTC
CVSSPWAGEGNEQFF
>TRBV6-6|TRBJ2-7|NA|NA
TGTGCCAGCAGTTACAAGGTCCACGAGCAGTACTTC
CASSYKVHEQYF
>TRBV7-2|TRBJ1-4|NA|NA
TGTGCCAGCAGCTTAGGCCGACTAGGTGAAAAACTGTTTTTT
CASSLGRLGEKLFF
>TRBV21-1|TRBJ2-7|NA|NA
TGTGCCAGCAGCAAAGAGCGTGGGCAGGGCCCTACCTTC
CASSKERGQGPTF
>TRBV7-2|TRBJ2-7|NA|NA
TGTGCCAGCAGCTTAGGTTGGGCCGATAGTTACGAGCAGTACTTC
CASSLGWADSYEQYF
>TRBV5-1|TRBJ1-1|NA|few
TGCGCCAGCAGCCCGTGGACAGTTTCCACTGAAGCTTTCTTT
CASSPWTVSTEAFF
>TRBV11-1|TRBJ2-7|TRBD2|few
TGTGCCAGCAGCTTAACTAGCGGGACCGATTGGGAGCAGTACTTC
CASSLTSGTDWEQYF
>TRBV20-1|TRBJ1-5|NA|NA
TGCAGTGCCGATTCTGACCCTTATAGCAATCAGCCCCAGCATTTT
CSADSDPYSNQPQHF
>TRBV25-1|TRBJ2-2|NA|many
TGTGCCAGCAGTTCAGGGGTTATCGGGGAGCTGTTTTTT
CASSSGVIGELFF
>TRBV15|TRBJ2-1|NA|few
TGTGCCACCAGCAGAGGGTCATCACGCGGTTACTACAATGAGCAGTTCTTC
CATSRGSSRGYYNEQFF